This TCR beta chain was identified in a study of cytomegalovirus exposure and HLA in healthy donors. As regards this clone: Antigen: not known.

Researchers ran the PCR with 60 Vbeta and 13 Jbeta primers. Clones were read by immunoSEQ multiplex PCR, and TCRdb kept only the in-frame ones, dropping some. Among 200,000 to 250,000 clones listed, around 76% were seen once. V dropped 0 bases and J dropped 6 bases, with 15 bases sitting between them. Germline CDR1 reads SGHTA; CDR2 reads FQGNSA. The CDR3 totals 15 residues. Points from the study as a whole: A later analysis reportedly identified an Asian-associated ancestry cluster as carrying fewer N-insertions than the roughly 700-donor mean. Most subjects had HLA-A and HLA-B alleles reportedly predicted accurately by TCR beta sequences.

The rearrangement joins TRBV7-2 to TRBJ2-7, with D possibly being TRBD1 (5 bases). The clonotype comes from a woman aged 40 to 55 in good health and CMV-seropositive. Specimen: PBMCs. CDR3 in amino acids: CASSLAQGWTGEQYF. CDR3 DNA sequence: TGTGCCAGCAGCTTAGCGCAGGGATGGACCGGCGAGCAGTACTTC.